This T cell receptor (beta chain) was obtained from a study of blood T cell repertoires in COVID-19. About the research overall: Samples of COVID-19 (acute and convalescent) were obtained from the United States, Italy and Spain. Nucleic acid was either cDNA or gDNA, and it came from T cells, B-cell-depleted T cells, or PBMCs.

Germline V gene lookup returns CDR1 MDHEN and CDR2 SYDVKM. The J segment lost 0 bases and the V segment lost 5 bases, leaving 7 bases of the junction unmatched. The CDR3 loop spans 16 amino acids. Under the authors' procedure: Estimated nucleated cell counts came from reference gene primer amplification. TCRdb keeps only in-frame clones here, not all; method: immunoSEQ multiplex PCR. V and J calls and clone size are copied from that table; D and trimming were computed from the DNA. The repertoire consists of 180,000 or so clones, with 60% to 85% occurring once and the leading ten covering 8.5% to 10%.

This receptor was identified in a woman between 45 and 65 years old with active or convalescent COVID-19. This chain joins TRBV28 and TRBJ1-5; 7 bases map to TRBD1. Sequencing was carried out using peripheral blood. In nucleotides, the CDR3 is TGTGCCAGCAGTCCCCACAGGGGCCTTAGCAATCAGCCCCAGCATTTT. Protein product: CASSPHRGLSNQPQHF. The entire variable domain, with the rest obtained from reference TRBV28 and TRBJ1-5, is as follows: DVKVTQSSRYLVKRTGEKVFLECVQDMDHENMFWYRQDPGLGLRLIYFSYDVKMKEKGDIPEGYSVSREKKERFSLILESASTNQTSMYLCASSPHRGLSNQPQHFGDGTRLSIL.